Below, 27 T cell receptor beta chains from the same sample are listed, as sequenced in a study of cytomegalovirus exposure and HLA in healthy donors. PCR primers comprised 60 Vbeta and 13 Jbeta primers. Assay: immunoSEQ multiplex PCR; the TCRdb copy retains only in-frame clones and omits some. The sample contains 90,000 to 150,000 clones, roughly 63% of which appear only once. The specimen was PBMCs. These TCRs come from a man aged 35-49 years in good health and CMV-seropositive.

The J gene is TRBJ2-1, the V gene TRBV7-3, with 10 nucleotides matching TRBD1. The V segment lost 5 bases and the J segment 5 bases; nucleotides outside the gene matches: 3. The CDR3 length is 14 residues. Germline lookup yields CDR1 SGHTA and CDR2 FQGTGA. The CDR3 spells CASSRDRGDNEQFF. In nucleotides, the CDR3 is TGTGCCAGCAGCCGGGACAGGGGTGACAATGAGCAGTTCTTC.

The rearrangement links TRBV27 to TRBJ2-7; TRBD1 matches at 8 bases. Germline V lookup: CDR1 MNHEY, CDR2 SMNVEV (reference sequence). This CDR3 is built from 13 residues. After removal of 6 bases from V and 3 bases from J, the junction contained 4 bases not matched to a gene. The CDR3 loop reads CASRIGQGYEQYF. CDR3 nucleotides: TGTGCCAGCAGAATAGGACAGGGCTACGAGCAGTACTTC.

The CDR3 region has the DNA TGTGCCAGCAGTTCAAGGCAGGGGACAGAGGGGTCAGATACGCAGTATTTT. Its translation: CASSSRQGTEGSDTQYF. The chain uses TRBV28 and TRBJ2-3, with 7 positions matching TRBD1. Trimming at V came to 4 bases and at J to 4 bases, leaving 14 bases not matched to a gene. The CDR3 is 17 amino acids. Germline CDR1 reads MDHEN; CDR2 reads SYDVKM.

Notes on this clone: One end of the junction fails to match germline, which may point to a read error. This chain uses TRBV29-1 with TRBJ1-2, with 9 bases lining up with TRBD1. Germline loops: CDR1 SQVTM, CDR2 ANQGSEA. This CDR3 comprises 14 residues. CDR3 residues: CSVDVQGANYSYTF. The CDR3 DNA sequence: TGCAGCGTTGACGTACAGGGGGCAAACTATAGCTACACCTTC.

The chain joins TRBV5-1 to TRBJ2-7, with D possibly TRBD2 on 6 matching bases. The length of the CDR3 is 14 residues. CDR1 SGHRS and CDR2 YFSETQ come from the germline V gene. V shed 0 bases and J shed 3 bases, with 10 bases lying between them. In DNA, the CDR3 is TGCGCCAGCAGCTTGGATGGAGGGGTCTACGAGCAGTACTTC. Protein: CASSLDGGVYEQYF.

The genes are TRBV7-9 and TRBJ2-6; no clear D gene. The V end was cut by 3 bases, the J end by 4 bases, with 10 bases between. This CDR3 is 15 amino acids long. Per germline, CDR1 SEHNR and CDR2 FQNEAQ (reference sequence). The CDR3: CASSFQGVGANVLTF. In DNA, the CDR3 is TGTGCCAGCAGCTTTCAAGGAGTCGGGGCCAACGTCCTGACTTTC.

This clone was detected a few times. The rearrangement uses TRBV6-6 and TRBJ2-3; 7 nucleotides match TRBD2. CDR1 MNHNY and CDR2 SVGAGI come from the germline V gene (reference sequence). The J segment lost 1 base and the V segment lost 6 bases, leaving 7 bases of the junction unmatched. There are 15 residues in the CDR3. CDR3 region: CASSLAGWGTDTQYF. CDR3 bases: TGTGCCAGCAGCTTAGCGGGCTGGGGCACAGATACGCAGTATTTT.

This chain uses TRBV11-2 with TRBJ1-2; D possibly corresponds to TRBD1 (5 bases). The V end was cut by 8 bases, the J end by 4 bases, with 14 bases between. CDR1 is SGHAT and CDR2 is FQNNGV in the germline V gene. The CDR3 spans 13 residues. Written as DNA, the CDR3 is TGTGCCAGCGAACCGGAGGGGTGCTATGGCTACACCTTC. Translation: CASEPEGCYGYTF.

This clone was observed a few times. At the DNA level, this CDR3 is encoded by other sequences in the same sample as well. V and J are TRBV5-5 and TRBJ2-7; 7 bases match TRBD1. In germline, CDR1 is SGHKS, CDR2 YYEKEE (reference sequence). The CDR3 is 13 amino acids. V lost 4 bases, J lost 2 bases, and 3 bases stayed unmatched. This CDR3 reads CASSRQGTYEQYF. CDR3 DNA: TGTGCCAGCAGCAGACAGGGAACCTACGAGCAGTACTTC.

This clone has a single count. J is TRBJ2-2 and V is TRBV18; 12 bases match TRBD2. Germline V gene sequence: CDR1 KGHSH, CDR2 LQKENI. V shed 3 bases and J 7 bases; nucleotides not matched to a gene: 9. CDR3 size: 17 residues. The CDR3 loop reads CASSPLTSGSYGGELFF. CDR3 sequence (DNA): TGTGCCAGCTCACCCCTGACTAGCGGGAGTTACGGCGGGGAGCTGTTTTTT.

V usage is TRBV2 and J usage is TRBJ1-1, with D possibly matching TRBD1 (5 bases). CDR1 is SNHLY, CDR2 FYNNEI, per germline. CDR3 length: 15 residues. Between the trimmed V and J ends, which lost 4 bases and 4 bases, there was a span of 16 bases. This CDR3 is CASSGLAGSGTEAFF. As DNA, the CDR3 is TGTGCCAGCAGTGGTTTGGCAGGGTCGGGCACTGAAGCTTTCTTT.

This chain uses TRBV5-6 with TRBJ2-1, with TRBD2 matching 11 bases. With V trimmed by 3 bases and J by 3 bases, 8 bases remained unmatched. The CDR3 has 17 amino acids. The V gene's germline CDR1 is SGHDT and CDR2 YYEEEE. CDR3: CASSSLAGGRLYNEQFF. DNA for the CDR3: TGTGCCAGCAGCTCCTTAGCGGGGGGGAGACTCTACAATGAGCAGTTCTTC. The full variable domain, with the rest looked up from reference TRBV5-6 and TRBJ2-1, is DAGVTQSPTHLIKTRGQQVTLRCSPKSGHDTVSWYQQALGQGPQFIFQYYEEEERQRGNFPDRFSGHQFPNYSSELNVNALLLGDSALYLCASSSLAGGRLYNEQFFGPGTRLTVL.

This clone was found a few times. The chain uses TRBV4-3 and TRBJ2-1; TRBD2 aligns across 8 bases. The germline gives CDR1 LGHNA, CDR2 YSLEER. There are 16 residues in the CDR3. Unmatched junction bases numbered 10, after V lost 0 bases and J lost 9 bases. The CDR3 reads CASSQDSREGLGEQFF. CDR3 sequence (DNA): TGCGCCAGCAGCCAAGACTCACGGGAGGGTTTAGGTGAGCAGTTCTTC.

The chain links TRBV29-1 to TRBJ1-1; the D gene is possibly TRBD1 (6 bases). Germline-derived CDR1 and CDR2 are SQVTM and ANQGSEA. This CDR3 has 13 amino acids. Trimming shortened V by 4 bases and J by 3 bases, and 12 bases separated the two germline ends. The CDR3 DNA reads as TGCAGCGTTGGGGCAGGGGTGGACACTGAAGCTTTCTTT. Amino acids: CSVGAGVDTEAFF.

The chain joins TRBV18 to TRBJ1-2; TRBD1 might be the D (5 bases). V lost 6 bases, J lost 4 bases, and 24 bases lay in between. CDR1 is KGHSH and CDR2 is LQKENI in the germline V gene. The CDR3 has 17 amino acids. CDR3 sequence (DNA): TGTGCCAGCTCCAGGGTCCTGCCCTCCCCTGGCGGCTATGGCTACACCTTC. Protein: CASSRVLPSPGGYGYTF.

V gene TRBV27 combines with J gene TRBJ2-3, with D hard to call. CDR1 is MNHEY and CDR2 is SMNVEV in the germline V gene (reference sequence). The CDR3 spans 14 residues. V was cut by 2 bases and J by 2 bases, with 8 bases left in between. CDR3: CASSLRDFTDTQYF. CDR3 nucleotides: TGTGCCAGCAGTTTAAGAGACTTCACAGATACGCAGTATTTT.

The V call is TRBV6-1, the J call TRBJ1-4, with 7 bases matching TRBD1. Germline V gene data show CDR1 as MNHNS and CDR2 as SASEGT. J was trimmed by 7 bases and V by 5 bases; bases with no gene match: 4. This CDR3 has 13 residues. The chain's CDR3 is CASSSGTAEKLFF. In nucleotides, the CDR3 is TGTGCCAGCAGTTCCGGGACAGCTGAAAAACTGTTTTTT.

This chain links TRBV6-5 with TRBJ2-3; 7 bases agree with TRBD1. CDR3 length: 16 residues. V was pared by 2 bases and J by 2 bases, with 7 bases of the junction left unmatched. CDR1 MNHEY and CDR2 SVGAGI come from the germline V gene. The CDR3 loop reads CASSYLLTGPTDTQYF. The CDR3 nucleotides read TGTGCCAGCAGTTACCTTCTGACAGGGCCCACAGATACGCAGTATTTT.

The V call is TRBV7-2, the J call TRBJ1-6; D unresolved. The CDR3 consists of 13 residues. Deletions cut 1 base from V and 10 bases from J, with 8 bases between. Germline-derived CDR1 and CDR2 are SGHTA and FQGNSA. The CDR3 spells CASSLGGISPLHF. For the CDR3, the DNA is TGTGCCAGCAGCTTAGGCGGGATCTCACCCCTCCACTTT.

The chain combines TRBV28 with TRBJ2-7; 9 bases line up with TRBD1. The length of the CDR3 is 14 residues. CDR1 is MDHEN and CDR2 is SYDVKM in the germline V gene. With 4 bases clipped from V and 2 bases from J, the junction kept 3 bases outside the gene matches. CDR3 coding DNA: TGTGCCAGCAGTTCAGGACAGGGGACCTACGAGCAGTACTTC. It translates to CASSSGQGTYEQYF.

This clone was seen only a few times. V gene TRBV7-2 combines with J gene TRBJ2-7; 8 bases align to TRBD2. Germline V CDR1 and CDR2: SGHTA, FQGNSA. J was trimmed by 3 bases and V by 5 bases; bases with no gene match: 12. The CDR3 has 16 residues. This CDR3 reads CASSSPTSGEIYEQYF. The CDR3 DNA follows: TGTGCCAGCAGCAGTCCAACTAGCGGAGAAATCTACGAGCAGTACTTC.

This clone was observed a few times. CDR3 sequence reads: CATQYQGLAGDTQYF. CDR3 nucleotides: TGTGCCACCCAGTATCAGGGACTAGCGGGGGATACGCAGTATTTT. This chain connects TRBV19 to TRBJ2-3; TRBD2 matches 13 bases. J gave up 6 bases and V 10 bases, and 10 bases lay outside the gene matches. CDR3 length equals 15 residues. Germline V CDR1 and CDR2: LNHDA, SQIVND (reference sequence).

This clone was seen a handful of times. This chain joins TRBV7-9 and TRBJ2-7; D not resolved. Germline V gives CDR1 SEHNR, CDR2 FQNEAQ (reference sequence). V lost 2 bases and J lost 2, with 7 bases in between. There are 13 residues in the CDR3. As DNA, the CDR3 is TGTGCCAGCAGCTTATCTACCACCTACGAGCAGTACTTC. This codes for CASSLSTTYEQYF.

This CDR3 reads CASSLWRQGTAGGTEAFF. CDR3 nucleotide sequence: TGTGCCAGCAGTTTATGGCGACAGGGGACAGCCGGGGGCACTGAAGCTTTCTTT. This sequence joins TRBV27 and TRBJ1-1, with TRBD1 matching 8 bases. The germline V gene has CDR1 MNHEY and CDR2 SMNVEV (reference sequence). CDR3 size: 18 residues. Trimming took 1 base from V and 4 from J; bases not matched to a gene: 14.

This clone was seen a handful of times. The chain recombines TRBV10-1 with TRBJ2-1, with D possibly TRBD2 on 7 matching bases. This CDR3 is 15 amino acids long. Trimming pared 3 bases from V and 12 bases from J, leaving 21 bases between. Germline lookup yields CDR1 WNHNN and CDR2 SYGVQD (reference sequence). The CDR3 nucleotides are TGCGCCAGCAGTGATGTCGAGGGGGGGCGAGGCCGGCAGTTCTTC. Its protein product is CASSDVEGGRGRQFF.

This clone was counted between two and nine times. The gene calls are TRBV5-6 and TRBJ1-2, with 7 nucleotides matching TRBD1. The CDR3 contains 15 residues. The junction had 12 bases not matched to a gene; V was cut back by 4 bases and J by 6 bases. CDR1 is SGHDT and CDR2 is YYEEEE in the germline V gene. CDR3 nucleotides: TGTGCCAGCAGCCCCCGACAGGGTTTGGTGAATGGCTACACCTTC. Translated, it gives CASSPRQGLVNGYTF.

The chain has TRBV7-9 and TRBJ1-3; TRBD1 is a possible D gene (5 bases). Germline CDR1 SEHNR, CDR2 FQNEAQ (reference sequence). The CDR3 covers 16 residues. The ends were cut back, 3 bases at V and 3 bases at J, with 15 bases in the middle. For the CDR3, the DNA is TGTGCCAGCAGCTTGGGGCCGCCAGGGAATGGAAACACCATATATTTT. Amino acids: CASSLGPPGNGNTIYF.